These T cell receptor beta chains were read from a single sample in a study of technical replicates of blood from a handful of donors. The protocol was immunoSEQ multiplex PCR, while the TCRdb copy is restricted to in-frame clones and leaves out a portion. The sample carries about 54,000 clones, 85% to 95% recorded once. Sequencing was carried out using T cells isolated from PBMCs. These receptor sequences come from a human donor in good health. CDR3s include the opening cysteine and the closing phenylalanine or tryptophan. D genes are given only for firm matches. Expanded clones get a size class; other rows say once, few or many, or leave the size out.

TRBJ1-5	TRBD1	TRBV10-3	.	CAISEGQGKNQPQHF	TGTGCCATCAGTGAAGGACAGGGAAAGAATCAGCCCCAGCATTTT
TRBJ1-5	.	TRBV15	.	CATLQPEGGIVGSQPQHF	TGTGCCACCCTCCAACCCGAGGGGGGGATCGTCGGTAGTCAGCCCCAGCATTTT
TRBJ1-2	.	TRBV5-1	.	CASSLEGLVGPGNYGYTF	TGCGCCAGCAGCTTGGAAGGTCTCGTCGGCCCGGGTAACTATGGCTACACCTTC
TRBJ2-5	TRBD1	TRBV5-1	.	CASSLGTALGETQYF	TGCGCCAGCAGCTTAGGGACAGCCTTGGGGGAGACCCAGTACTTC
TRBJ2-2	.	TRBV5-1	.	CASSSDRSLNTGELFF	TGCGCCAGCAGCTCAGACAGGAGTCTGAACACCGGGGAGCTGTTTTTT
TRBJ2-3	.	TRBV28	.	CASSLFRNLPMDRDTQYF	TGTGCCAGCAGTTTATTCCGGAACCTTCCGATGGACAGAGATACGCAGTATTTT
TRBJ2-3	TRBD1	TRBV28	.	CASSLWTGTDTQYF	TGTGCCAGCAGCCTTTGGACAGGGACGGATACGCAGTATTTT
TRBJ1-5	.	TRBV6-5	.	CASSYGDTNQPQHF	TGTGCCAGCAGTTATGGGGACACCAATCAGCCCCAGCATTTT
TRBJ1-2	TRBD1	TRBV28	.	CASRQSGTGLNGYTF	TGTGCCAGCAGGCAAAGCGGGACAGGGTTAAATGGCTACACCTTC
TRBJ1-2	.	TRBV11-2	.	CASSLFSGGTTDGYTF	TGTGCCAGCAGCTTATTCTCGGGTGGGACAACTGATGGCTACACCTTC
TRBJ2-2	.	TRBV5-1	.	CASSLSTMSAGELFF	TGCGCCAGCAGCTTAAGCACCATGAGCGCCGGGGAGCTGTTTTTT
TRBJ2-7	TRBD1	TRBV6-5	.	CASSLTDRVTYEQYF	TGTGCCAGCAGTTTGACCGACAGGGTAACCTACGAGCAGTACTTC
TRBJ1-1	TRBD1	TRBV19	.	CASSLWTGNELGGKDTEAFF	TGTGCCAGTAGTCTATGGACAGGGAATGAGTTGGGGGGCAAGGACACTGAAGCTTTCTTT
TRBJ2-1	TRBD1	TRBV5-1	.	CASSPGDRDNNEQFF	TGCGCCAGCAGCCCGGGGGACAGGGACAACAATGAGCAGTTCTTC
TRBJ1-2	.	TRBV29-1	.	CSPQGKRFNYGYTF	TGCAGCCCTCAGGGGAAGAGATTCAACTATGGCTACACCTTC
TRBJ1-5	TRBD1	TRBV6-6	.	CASSGQGGNQPQHF	TGTGCCAGCAGTGGACAGGGAGGGAATCAGCCCCAGCATTTT
TRBJ1-4	.	TRBV13	.	CASSRRLSNEKLFF	TGTGCCAGCAGTCGGCGACTATCTAATGAAAAACTGTTTTTT
TRBJ2-1	.	TRBV6-6	.	CASGLNYNEQFF	TGTGCCAGCGGACTGAACTACAATGAGCAGTTCTTC
TRBJ2-3	TRBD2	TRBV11-2	.	CASSSSAGLAVGRDTQYF	TGTGCCAGCAGCTCGAGTGCCGGACTAGCGGTGGGACGAGATACGCAGTATTTT
TRBJ2-1	TRBD1	TRBV7-6	.	CARRMDRGLLDEQFF	TGTGCCAGACGCATGGACAGGGGGCTCTTGGATGAGCAGTTCTTC
TRBJ1-6	TRBD1	TRBV5-1	once	CASSFGTATNSPLHF	TGCGCCAGCAGCTTCGGGACAGCAACTAATTCACCCCTCCACTTT
TRBJ1-1	.	TRBV5-5	.	CASSLFEVSIRNTEAFF	TGTGCCAGCAGCTTGTTCGAGGTCAGCATAAGGAACACTGAAGCTTTCTTT
TRBJ2-1	.	TRBV5-1	.	CASSLWMGTHNEQFF	TGCGCCAGCAGCTTGTGGATGGGGACTCACAATGAGCAGTTCTTC
TRBJ1-2	TRBD1	TRBV28	.	CASSLPDRVYGYTF	TGTGCCAGCAGTCTCCCGGACAGGGTCTATGGCTACACCTTC
TRBJ2-7	.	TRBV5-1	once	CASSFWEAGYEQYF	TGCGCCAGCAGCTTTTGGGAGGCGGGTTATGAGCAGTACTTC
TRBJ2-7	TRBD2	TRBV6-5	.	CASSYSSSGRVEQYF	TGTGCCAGCAGTTACTCGTCCAGCGGGAGGGTCGAGCAGTACTTC
TRBJ1-1	.	TRBV29-1	once	CSVVEGGTEAFF	TGCAGCGTTGTGGAGGGCGGCACTGAAGCTTTCTTT
TRBJ1-1	.	TRBV18	medium-sized	CASSPAGNTEAFF	TGTGCCAGCTCACCAGCGGGGAACACTGAAGCTTTCTTT
TRBJ2-3	TRBD2	TRBV10-2	.	CASSDGGRRTDTQYF	TGCGCCAGCAGTGACGGCGGGAGGCGCACAGATACGCAGTATTTT
TRBJ1-5	TRBD1	TRBV28	.	CASSSGQGAFMGNQPQHF	TGTGCCAGCAGTTCGGGACAGGGGGCCTTCATGGGTAATCAGCCCCAGCATTTT
TRBJ2-7	TRBD2	TRBV15	.	CATSKTLAGVSYEQYF	TGTGCCACCAGCAAAACATTAGCGGGGGTTTCATACGAGCAGTACTTC
TRBJ1-3	TRBD1	TRBV7-6	once	CASSLGTGAGNTIYF	TGTGCCAGCAGCCTGGGGACAGGGGCTGGAAACACCATATATTTT
TRBJ2-6	TRBD1	TRBV7-8	.	CASSSGLGQSSPSGANVLTF	TGTGCCAGCAGCTCCGGCCTGGGACAGTCCTCGCCCTCTGGGGCCAACGTCCTGACTTTC
TRBJ1-1	.	TRBV11-2	.	CASSLGGRRETEAFF	TGTGCCAGCAGCTTGGGAGGCCGCCGTGAGACTGAAGCTTTCTTT
TRBJ2-1	TRBD2	TRBV7-8	once	CASSLGTGLADEQFF	TGTGCCAGCAGCTTAGGAACGGGACTAGCGGATGAGCAGTTCTTC
TRBJ1-2	.	TRBV29-1	.	CSAQTEINYGYTF	TGCAGTGCTCAGACAGAGATAAACTATGGCTACACCTTC
TRBJ2-5	.	TRBV15	.	CATMTRYNQETQYF	TGTGCCACCATGACTAGATACAACCAAGAGACCCAGTACTTC
TRBJ2-7	.	TRBV5-6	.	CASSFWADYEQYF	TGTGCCAGCAGCTTCTGGGCCGACTACGAGCAGTACTTC
TRBJ2-7	TRBD1	TRBV10-1	.	CASSSAGTGVEQYF	TGCGCCAGCAGCTCAGCCGGGACAGGGGTCGAGCAGTACTTC
TRBJ2-4	.	TRBV29-1	.	CSAVTGGLAKNIQYF	TGCAGCGCAGTGACAGGAGGCTTAGCCAAAAACATTCAGTACTTC
TRBJ1-2	.	TRBV9	.	CASSAPELTGITNYGYTF	TGTGCCAGCAGCGCGCCCGAACTTACAGGAATAACTAACTATGGCTACACCTTC
TRBJ2-2	.	TRBV7-2	.	CASSSGLNTGELFF	TGTGCCAGCAGCTCAGGACTGAACACCGGGGAGCTGTTTTTT
TRBJ1-1	TRBD1	TRBV9	.	CASSGTGVGTEAFF	TGTGCCAGCAGCGGAACAGGGGTGGGCACTGAAGCTTTCTTT
TRBJ2-3	.	TRBV7-3	.	CASSPRRSGTDTQYF	TGTGCCAGCAGCCCCCGGCGGTCAGGCACAGATACGCAGTATTTT
TRBJ2-1	.	TRBV6-5	.	CASSWRVQLYNEQFF	TGTGCCAGCAGCTGGAGGGTTCAACTTTACAATGAGCAGTTCTTC
TRBJ1-5	.	TRBV7-8	.	CASSLPGGSSPNQPQHF	TGTGCCAGCAGCCTTCCGGGCGGGTCGTCTCCTAATCAGCCCCAGCATTTT
TRBJ1-2	.	TRBV5-4	.	CASSLGGGAANYGYTF	TGTGCCAGCAGCTTAGGAGGAGGGGCCGCTAACTATGGCTACACCTTC
TRBJ2-2	TRBD2	TRBV6-5	.	CASSYSPSGLTGELFF	TGTGCCAGCAGTTACTCGCCTAGCGGGTTGACCGGGGAGCTGTTTTTT
TRBJ2-7	.	TRBV7-9	.	CASSLAGAAYEQYF	TGTGCCAGCAGCTTAGCAGGGGCCGCCTACGAGCAGTACTTC
TRBJ2-4	.	TRBV28	.	CASSTGILAKNIQYF	TGTGCCAGCAGTACAGGGATACTAGCCAAAAACATTCAGTACTTC
TRBJ2-4	.	TRBV5-1	once	CASSLAPDLAKNIQYF	TGCGCCAGCAGCTTGGCCCCGGACTTAGCCAAAAACATTCAGTACTTC
TRBJ1-2	.	TRBV7-8	.	CASSLATANYGYTF	TGTGCCAGCAGCTTAGCTACGGCTAACTATGGCTACACCTTC